This T cell receptor beta chain was sequenced in a study of blood T cell repertoires in COVID-19. Generated by immunoSEQ multiplex PCR, the TCRdb table keeps only in-frame clones and is missing some. The sample lists about 170,000 clones, approximately 87% seen once, with about 10% in the top ten. Trimming shortened V by 4 bases and J by 4 bases, and 10 bases separated the two germline ends. Germline V gives CDR1 SNHLY, CDR2 FYNNEI. This CDR3 has 13 amino acids. The sequencing sample was made of peripheral blood. The gene calls are TRBV2 and TRBJ1-2; D gene ambiguous. The origin of this receptor is a woman in her fifties or sixties with COVID-19, enrolled during active disease. CDR3 in amino acids: CASSAGQFYGYTF. The CDR3 DNA reads TGTGCCAGCAGTGCTGGCCAGTTCTATGGCTACACCTTC.